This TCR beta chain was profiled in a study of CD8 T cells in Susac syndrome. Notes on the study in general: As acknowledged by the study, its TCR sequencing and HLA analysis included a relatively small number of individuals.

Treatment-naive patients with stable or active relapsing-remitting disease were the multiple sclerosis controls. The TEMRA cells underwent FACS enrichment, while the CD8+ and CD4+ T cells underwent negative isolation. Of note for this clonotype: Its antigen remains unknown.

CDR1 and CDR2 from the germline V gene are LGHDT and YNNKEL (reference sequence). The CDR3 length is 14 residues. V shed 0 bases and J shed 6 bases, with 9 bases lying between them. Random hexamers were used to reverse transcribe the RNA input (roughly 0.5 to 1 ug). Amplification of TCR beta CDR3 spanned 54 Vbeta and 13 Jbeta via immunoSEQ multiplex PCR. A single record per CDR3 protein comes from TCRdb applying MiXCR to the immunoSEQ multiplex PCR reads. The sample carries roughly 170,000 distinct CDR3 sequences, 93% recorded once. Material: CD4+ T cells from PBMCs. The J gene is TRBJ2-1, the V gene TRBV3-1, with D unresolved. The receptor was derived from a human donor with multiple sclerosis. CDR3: CASSQDGLTNEQFF. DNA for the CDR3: TGTGCCAGCAGCCAAGATGGGCTGACCAATGAGCAGTTCTTC.